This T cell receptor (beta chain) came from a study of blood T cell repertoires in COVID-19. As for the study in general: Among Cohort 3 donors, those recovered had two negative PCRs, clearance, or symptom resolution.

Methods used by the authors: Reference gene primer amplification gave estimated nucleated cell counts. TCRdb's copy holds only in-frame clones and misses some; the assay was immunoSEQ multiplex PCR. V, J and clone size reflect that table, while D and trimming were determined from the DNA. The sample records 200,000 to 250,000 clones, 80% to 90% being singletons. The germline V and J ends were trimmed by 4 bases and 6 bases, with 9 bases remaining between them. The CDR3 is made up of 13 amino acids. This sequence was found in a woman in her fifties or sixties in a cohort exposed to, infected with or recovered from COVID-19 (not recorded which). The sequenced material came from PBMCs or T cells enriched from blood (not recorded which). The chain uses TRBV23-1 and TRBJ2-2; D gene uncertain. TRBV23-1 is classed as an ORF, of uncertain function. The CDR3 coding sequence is TGCGCCAGCAGTCCCGGTTGGTCCGGGGAGCTGTTTTTT. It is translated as CASSPGWSGELFF.